This T cell receptor beta chain is drawn from a study of response to subunit inactivated influenza vaccine. Study-wide findings and caveats: Authors suggested seasonal influenza vaccinations each recruit few new T cells.

The CDR3 covers 14 residues. The J segment lost 6 bases and the V segment lost 5 bases, leaving 5 bases of the junction unmatched. This clonotype has a count of ten or more. As yet, its antigen is unknown. TCRdb analysed the RT-PCR reads with MiXCR anew, one entry per CDR3 protein. This table has hundreds of thousands of distinct CDR3 sequences, 9% to 15% appearing once. The starting material was non-naive T cells sorted from PBMCs, obtained less than 15 days before vaccination. The V and J genes are TRBV12-3 or TRBV12-4 and TRBJ1-5; TRBD1 matches at 9 bases. The receptor's source is a man aged 50 to 59 who received an inactivated influenza vaccine. The CDR3 bases are TGTGCCAGCAGTAAGACAGGGGGGGCTCAGCCCCAGCATTTT. It is translated as CASSKTGGAQPQHF.